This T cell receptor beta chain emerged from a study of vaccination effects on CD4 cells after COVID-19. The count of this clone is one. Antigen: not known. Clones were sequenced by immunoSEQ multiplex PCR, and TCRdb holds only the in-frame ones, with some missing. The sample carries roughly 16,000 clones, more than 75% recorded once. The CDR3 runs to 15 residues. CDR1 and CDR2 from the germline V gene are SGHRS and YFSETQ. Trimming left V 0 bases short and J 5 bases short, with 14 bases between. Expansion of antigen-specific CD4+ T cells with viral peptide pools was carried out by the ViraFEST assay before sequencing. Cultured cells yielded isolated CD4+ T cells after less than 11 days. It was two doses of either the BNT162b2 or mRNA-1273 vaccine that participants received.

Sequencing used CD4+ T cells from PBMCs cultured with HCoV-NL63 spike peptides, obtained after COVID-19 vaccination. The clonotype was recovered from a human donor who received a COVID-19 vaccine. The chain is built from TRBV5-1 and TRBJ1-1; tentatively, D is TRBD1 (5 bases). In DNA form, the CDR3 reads TGCGCCAGCAGCTTGGCAGGGACGGTGGTAACTGAAGCTTTCTTT. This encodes CASSLAGTVVTEAFF.